This TCR beta chain was recovered during a study of regulatory T cells in long-lasting Graves disease. The time point is: newly diagnosed GD, antithyroid drugs for less than 3 months. PBMCs provided the RNA from which the TCR library was made. Per the germline V gene, CDR1 is DFQATT and CDR2 is SNEGSKA (reference sequence). With 0 bases clipped from V and 6 bases from J, the junction kept 8 bases outside the gene matches. CDR3 length equals 16 residues. The TCR beta library used iRepertoire HTBI primers with Arm-PCR amplification of CDR3. One entry per CDR3 protein results from TCRdb running MiXCR on the multiplex PCR reads. The data hold about 400,000 distinct CDR3 sequences, with around 16% observed a single time. This clonotype came up many times. The same sample was also studied in work on T cells in Graves' hyperthyroidism and ophthalmopathy. That paper adds: Every diagnosis used clinical symptoms, serum thyroxine and TRAb, thyroid ultrasound and orbital computed tomography. TCR CDR3 regions were first amplified by RT-PCR with HTBI primers.

This sequence originates from a middle-aged woman with Graves disease. The chain employs TRBV20-1 and TRBJ2-7; 13 nucleotides align to TRBD2. The sample in question was peripheral blood mononuclear cells (PBMCs), obtained at new diagnosis, from a patient treated with antithyroid drugs. CDR3 region: CSARDVGLAGVGEQYF. The CDR3 DNA reads TGCAGTGCTAGAGACGTAGGACTAGCGGGAGTCGGCGAGCAGTACTTC.